This T cell receptor beta chain was found in a study of T cells in Graves' hyperthyroidism and ophthalmopathy. The germline V and J ends were trimmed by 3 bases and 1 base, with 12 bases remaining between them. Germline CDR1 is SGHRS and CDR2 is YFSETQ. The CDR3 loop spans 15 amino acids. This clonotype was counted at least ten times. Antigen specificity is unknown. It was RNA transcripts that yielded the amplified TCR beta CDR3 regions. RT-PCR in the first round (using the HTBI primer set) targeted the TCR CDR3. TCRdb analysed the multiplex PCR reads with MiXCR anew, one entry per CDR3 protein. The sample contains about 400,000 distinct CDR3 sequences, more than 13% of which appear only once. The study's findings and limits: Clonotypes that were expanded in thyroid above 0.001 mostly appeared in blood too. Before onset, by a median of about six months, the model predicted ophthalmopathy.

This receptor was identified in a man aged 50-59 years with Graves' ophthalmopathy. The sample taken for sequencing was blood. The chain employs TRBV5-1 and TRBJ2-3; unclear D gene. The CDR3 sequence is CASSSAGPRTDTQYF. The CDR3 DNA is TGCGCCAGCAGCTCCGCCGGGCCGCGCACAGATACGCAGTATTTT.